Listed below are T cell receptor beta chains from one sample, sequenced in a study of T cell changes during pregnancy in multiple sclerosis. TCRdb's copy holds only in-frame clones and misses some; the assay was immunoSEQ multiplex PCR. The sample records around 60,000 clones, under 95% being singletons. This material consisted of CD4+ T cells from peripheral blood mononuclear cells, taken after pregnancy. These TCRs come from a female donor in good health, enrolled as a control in a pregnancy study. Both conserved end residues are part of each CDR3. Fields, in order: CDR3 protein, CDR3 DNA, V gene, clone size, J gene, D gene. D genes are given only for firm matches. Clone size is shown for a subset of rows, as once, few, many or a class of expanded clone.

cdr3_aa: CASRLAGEYNEQFF
cdr3_nt: TGTGCCAGCAGACTAGCGGGGGAATACAATGAGCAGTTCTTC
v_call: TRBV27
clone_size: -
j_call: TRBJ2-1
d_call: TRBD2

cdr3_aa: CASSLGAEYGYTF
cdr3_nt: TGTGCCAGCAGCTTAGGGGCTGAGTATGGCTACACCTTC
v_call: TRBV7-2
clone_size: -
j_call: TRBJ1-2
d_call: -

cdr3_aa: CASILDRNNYGYTF
cdr3_nt: TGTGCCAGCATCTTGGACAGGAATAATTATGGCTACACCTTC
v_call: TRBV2
clone_size: -
j_call: TRBJ1-2
d_call: TRBD1

cdr3_aa: CASSWDRGSYEQYF
cdr3_nt: TGTGCCAGCAGTTGGGACAGGGGCTCCTACGAGCAGTACTTC
v_call: TRBV27
clone_size: -
j_call: TRBJ2-7
d_call: TRBD1

cdr3_aa: CASSSGPGGAGIAQHF
cdr3_nt: TGTGCCAGCAGCTCTGGCCCAGGAGGAGCCGGCATAGCCCAGCATTTT
v_call: TRBV9
clone_size: -
j_call: TRBJ1-5
d_call: -

cdr3_aa: CASSFTGVDSGNTIYF
cdr3_nt: TGCGCCAGCAGCTTTACAGGGGTGGACTCTGGAAACACCATATATTTT
v_call: TRBV5-1
clone_size: -
j_call: TRBJ1-3
d_call: TRBD1

cdr3_aa: CASSLGLAGVGDTQYF
cdr3_nt: TGCGCCAGCAGCTTGGGACTAGCGGGGGTAGGAGATACGCAGTATTTT
v_call: TRBV5-1
clone_size: -
j_call: TRBJ2-3
d_call: TRBD2

cdr3_aa: CASSSLAVSTDTQYF
cdr3_nt: TGTGCCAGCAGCTCGCTAGCGGTGAGCACAGATACGCAGTATTTT
v_call: TRBV7-8
clone_size: -
j_call: TRBJ2-3
d_call: TRBD2

cdr3_aa: CASSPGLAGDTGELFF
cdr3_nt: TGTGCCAGCAGCCCAGGACTAGCGGGGGACACCGGGGAGCTGTTTTTT
v_call: TRBV11-3
clone_size: once
j_call: TRBJ2-2
d_call: TRBD2

cdr3_aa: CASGLTQGTGSYNEQFF
cdr3_nt: TGTGCTAGTGGTTTGACACAGGGGACGGGATCCTACAATGAGCAGTTCTTC
v_call: TRBV12-5
clone_size: -
j_call: TRBJ2-1
d_call: TRBD1

cdr3_aa: CASSLDGRFNQPQHF
cdr3_nt: TGTGCCAGCAGCTTAGATGGCAGATTCAATCAGCCCCAGCATTTT
v_call: TRBV7-9
clone_size: -
j_call: TRBJ1-5
d_call: -

cdr3_aa: CASSQTTSGEYNEQFF
cdr3_nt: TGTGCCAGCAGCCAAACGACTAGCGGGGAGTACAATGAGCAGTTCTTC
v_call: TRBV4-2
clone_size: few
j_call: TRBJ2-1
d_call: TRBD2

cdr3_aa: CASSQGGLSNQPQHF
cdr3_nt: TGCGCCAGCAGCCAAGGGGGGCTTAGCAATCAGCCCCAGCATTTT
v_call: TRBV4-1
clone_size: -
j_call: TRBJ1-5
d_call: -

cdr3_aa: CASRFPRGGFAQAGELFF
cdr3_nt: TGTGCCAGCAGATTCCCCCGTGGCGGGTTTGCTCAAGCCGGGGAGCTGTTTTTT
v_call: TRBV7-2
clone_size: -
j_call: TRBJ2-2
d_call: -

cdr3_aa: CASSYLAGGDYEQYF
cdr3_nt: TGTGCCAGCAGTTACTTAGCGGGGGGCGACTACGAGCAGTACTTC
v_call: TRBV6-6
clone_size: -
j_call: TRBJ2-7
d_call: TRBD2

cdr3_aa: CASGRVPNYGYTF
cdr3_nt: TGTGCCAGTGGCAGGGTACCTAACTATGGCTACACCTTC
v_call: TRBV19
clone_size: -
j_call: TRBJ1-2
d_call: -

cdr3_aa: CASSQERWAESYTF
cdr3_nt: TGCGCCAGCAGCCAAGAACGTTGGGCAGAGAGCTACACCTTC
v_call: TRBV4-1
clone_size: -
j_call: TRBJ1-2
d_call: -

cdr3_aa: CASSLDQSYTF
cdr3_nt: TGTGCCAGCAGCCTAGATCAGTCCTACACCTTC
v_call: TRBV11-2
clone_size: -
j_call: TRBJ1-2
d_call: -

cdr3_aa: CASSVEGGRREKLFF
cdr3_nt: TGTGCCAGCAGCGTAGAGGGTGGGAGAAGGGAAAAACTGTTTTTT
v_call: TRBV9
clone_size: -
j_call: TRBJ1-4
d_call: -

cdr3_aa: CASSLIGRGKNTGELFF
cdr3_nt: TGTGCCAGCAGCTTGATCGGCAGGGGGAAGAACACCGGGGAGCTGTTTTTT
v_call: TRBV5-4
clone_size: once
j_call: TRBJ2-2
d_call: TRBD1

cdr3_aa: CASSQDWAGGPYEQFF
cdr3_nt: TGCGCCAGCAGCCAAGATTGGGCGGGGGGGCCGTATGAGCAGTTCTTC
v_call: TRBV4-3
clone_size: -
j_call: TRBJ2-1
d_call: TRBD2

cdr3_aa: CASRTVTGELFF
cdr3_nt: TGTGCCAGCAGGACAGTCACCGGGGAGCTGTTTTTT
v_call: TRBV2
clone_size: once
j_call: TRBJ2-2
d_call: -

cdr3_aa: CASSPQLAGNTDTQYF
cdr3_nt: TGTGCCAGCAGCCCACAACTCGCGGGGAACACAGATACGCAGTATTTT
v_call: TRBV7-3
clone_size: few
j_call: TRBJ2-3
d_call: -

cdr3_aa: CASSRDRVGNEQFF
cdr3_nt: TGTGCCAGCAGCCGGGACAGGGTAGGCAATGAGCAGTTCTTC
v_call: TRBV7-2
clone_size: -
j_call: TRBJ2-1
d_call: TRBD1

cdr3_aa: CASSSKGGLGNQPQHF
cdr3_nt: TGTGCCAGCAGTAGTAAAGGGGGTCTGGGGAATCAGCCCCAGCATTTT
v_call: TRBV7-2
clone_size: -
j_call: TRBJ1-5
d_call: -

cdr3_aa: CASSADLADMRGTSDTQYF
cdr3_nt: TGCGCCAGCAGTGCAGACCTCGCAGACATGCGGGGAACTTCAGATACGCAGTATTTT
v_call: TRBV10-1
clone_size: -
j_call: TRBJ2-3
d_call: -

cdr3_aa: CASSRTSGGNQETQYF
cdr3_nt: TGTGCCAGCAGCCGAACTAGCGGGGGAAATCAAGAGACCCAGTACTTC
v_call: TRBV4-2
clone_size: -
j_call: TRBJ2-5
d_call: TRBD2

cdr3_aa: CASSLGLAGTADTQYF
cdr3_nt: TGTGCCAGCAGCTTGGGACTAGCGGGGACCGCAGATACGCAGTATTTT
v_call: TRBV7-9
clone_size: -
j_call: TRBJ2-3
d_call: TRBD2

cdr3_aa: CASSTLGGANYGYTF
cdr3_nt: TGTGCCAGCAGCACCCTCGGGGGAGCTAACTATGGCTACACCTTC
v_call: TRBV5-5
clone_size: -
j_call: TRBJ1-2
d_call: -

cdr3_aa: CASSPSAGAIDYEQYF
cdr3_nt: TGTGCCAGTAGTCCTTCCGCGGGGGCCATCGACTACGAGCAGTACTTC
v_call: TRBV19
clone_size: -
j_call: TRBJ2-7
d_call: -

cdr3_aa: CSVEGGREQYF
cdr3_nt: TGCAGCGTTGAAGGGGGGCGCGAGCAGTACTTC
v_call: TRBV29-1
clone_size: -
j_call: TRBJ2-7
d_call: -

cdr3_aa: CASGLQETQYF
cdr3_nt: TGTGCTAGTGGCCTTCAAGAGACCCAGTACTTC
v_call: TRBV12-5
clone_size: -
j_call: TRBJ2-5
d_call: -

cdr3_aa: CASSVRSNTGELFF
cdr3_nt: TGTGCCAGCAGCGTACGTTCTAACACCGGGGAGCTGTTTTTT
v_call: TRBV9
clone_size: -
j_call: TRBJ2-2
d_call: -

cdr3_aa: CASSPFRETNTEAFF
cdr3_nt: TGTGCCAGCTCACCCTTCCGGGAGACGAACACTGAAGCTTTCTTT
v_call: TRBV18
clone_size: -
j_call: TRBJ1-1
d_call: -

cdr3_aa: CASSYLDRGGGETQYF
cdr3_nt: TGTGCCAGCAGTTACTTGGACAGGGGAGGGGGGGAGACCCAGTACTTC
v_call: TRBV6-5
clone_size: -
j_call: TRBJ2-5
d_call: TRBD1

cdr3_aa: CASRDWRGTGGNNQPQHF
cdr3_nt: TGTGCCAGCAGGGATTGGCGGGGGACAGGGGGCAACAATCAGCCCCAGCATTTT
v_call: TRBV2
clone_size: -
j_call: TRBJ1-5
d_call: TRBD1